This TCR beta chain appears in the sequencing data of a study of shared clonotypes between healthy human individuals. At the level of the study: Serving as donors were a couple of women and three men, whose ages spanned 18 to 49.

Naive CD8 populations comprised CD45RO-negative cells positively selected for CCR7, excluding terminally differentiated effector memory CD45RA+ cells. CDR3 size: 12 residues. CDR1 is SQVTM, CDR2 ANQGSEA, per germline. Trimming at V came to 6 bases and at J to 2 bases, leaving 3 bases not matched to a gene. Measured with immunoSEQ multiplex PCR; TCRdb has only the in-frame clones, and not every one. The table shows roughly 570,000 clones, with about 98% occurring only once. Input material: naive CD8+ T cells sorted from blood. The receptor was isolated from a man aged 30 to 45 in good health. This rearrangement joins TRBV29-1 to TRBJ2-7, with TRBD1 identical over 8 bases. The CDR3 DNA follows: TGCAGCGTCCGGGACAGGCCCTACGAGCAGTACTTC. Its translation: CSVRDRPYEQYF.